Listed here is a single T cell receptor (beta chain). V was trimmed by 7 bases and J by 2 bases, leaving 15 bases between them. CDR3 length equals 14 residues. CDR1 and CDR2 from the germline V gene are MNHNY and SVGAGI (reference sequence). This sample is part of a study of technical replicates of blood from a handful of donors. Method: immunoSEQ multiplex PCR; TCRdb's copy keeps in-frame clones and lacks some. The sample has tens of thousands of clones, around 90% seen once. The J gene is TRBJ2-7, the V gene TRBV6-6, with D possibly being TRBD1 (6 bases). The receptor was isolated from a human donor in good health. Some clones in this sample may be carry-over from other donors' samples. Sample: PBMCs. CDR3 nucleotide sequence: TGTGCCAGCACCACCGGGACAACCGCCTACGAGCAGTACTTC. It is translated as CASTTGTTAYEQYF.